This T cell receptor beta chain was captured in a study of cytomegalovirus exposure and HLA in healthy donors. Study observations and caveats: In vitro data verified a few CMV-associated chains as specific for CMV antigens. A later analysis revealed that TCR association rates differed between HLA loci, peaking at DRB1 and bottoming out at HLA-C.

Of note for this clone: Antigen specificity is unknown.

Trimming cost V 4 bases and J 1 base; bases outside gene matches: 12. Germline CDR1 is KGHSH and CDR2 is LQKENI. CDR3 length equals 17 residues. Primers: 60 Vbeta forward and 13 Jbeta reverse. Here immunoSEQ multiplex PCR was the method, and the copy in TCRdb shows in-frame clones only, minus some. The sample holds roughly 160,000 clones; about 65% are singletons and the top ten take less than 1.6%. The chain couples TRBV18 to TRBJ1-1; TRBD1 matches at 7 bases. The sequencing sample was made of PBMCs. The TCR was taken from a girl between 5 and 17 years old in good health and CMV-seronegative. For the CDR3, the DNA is TGTGCCAGCTCACTCAAAACTTTGACAGGGTCGAACACTGAAGCTTTCTTT. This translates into CASSLKTLTGSNTEAFF.